The 14 T cell receptor beta chains listed next were all sequenced from one sample in a study of T cell changes during pregnancy in multiple sclerosis. The protocol was immunoSEQ multiplex PCR, while the TCRdb copy is restricted to in-frame clones and leaves out a portion. This table has around 60,000 clones, just over 90% appearing once. The specimen comprised CD4+ T cells from peripheral blood mononuclear cells, sampled before pregnancy. The source is a female donor with multiple sclerosis, enrolled in a pregnancy study.

This rearrangement joins TRBV9 to TRBJ2-1, with TRBD2 matching over 12 bases. The CDR3 has 17 amino acids. Germline CDR1 reads SGDLS; CDR2 reads YYNGEE. V shed 3 bases, J shed 3 bases, and the junction held 7 bases outside the gene matches. CDR3 sequence reads: CASSAGSTSGSYNEQFF. The DNA for the CDR3 is TGTGCCAGCAGCGCCGGGTCGACTAGCGGGAGCTACAATGAGCAGTTCTTC.

Note on this clone: Different DNA sequences within this sample yield the same CDR3. The V gene is TRBV14, the J gene TRBJ1-1, with TRBD1 as a possible D gene (6 bases). The CDR3 has 15 amino acids. V shed 1 base and J shed 3 bases, with 12 bases lying between them. Germline V CDR1 and CDR2: SGHDN, FVKESK. The CDR3 DNA is TGTGCCAGCAGCCAAGTACAGGGAAGGTACACTGAAGCTTTCTTT. Residues: CASSQVQGRYTEAFF.

The chain employs TRBV7-2 and TRBJ1-1; the match to TRBD1 covers 11 bases. V lost 1 base, J lost 3 bases, and 4 bases stayed unmatched. Germline lookup yields CDR1 SGHTA and CDR2 FQGNSA. The CDR3 spans 16 residues. CDR3 sequence reads: CASSLGLDRGHTEAFF. The CDR3 DNA follows: TGTGCCAGCAGCTTAGGTCTGGACAGGGGGCACACTGAAGCTTTCTTT.

The chain links TRBV19 to TRBJ1-1; maybe TRBD1 (5 bases). Germline CDR1 LNHDA, CDR2 SQIVND (reference sequence). The V and J ends lost 4 bases and 0 bases respectively, with 6 bases between them. The CDR3 totals 13 residues. In DNA form, the CDR3 reads TGTGCCAGTAGTAGGGGCATGAACACTGAAGCTTTCTTT. Protein sequence: CASSRGMNTEAFF.

This clone was observed a single time. This chain connects TRBV6-4 to TRBJ2-1; 7 bases are a match to TRBD2. V lost 5 bases and J lost 8; bases outside the gene matches: 9. The CDR3 loop spans 14 amino acids. The V gene's germline CDR1 is MRHNA and CDR2 SNTAGT. CDR3 nucleotide sequence: TGTGCCAGCAGTCGAGACGGGAGGTTGGATGAGCAGTTCTTC. This translates into CASSRDGRLDEQFF.

The J gene is TRBJ2-1, the V gene TRBV5-1, with D possibly being TRBD2 (5 bases). Trimming cost V 4 bases and J 0 bases, with 11 bases left between them. The CDR3 sequence is 15 residues long. Per the germline V gene, CDR1 is SGHRS and CDR2 is YFSETQ. The DNA of the CDR3 is TGCGCCAGCAGCCGGGATTTTAGCTCCTACAATGAGCAGTTCTTC. It translates to CASSRDFSSYNEQFF.

The chain couples TRBV27 to TRBJ2-1; 7 bases map to TRBD1. The J segment lost 8 bases and the V segment lost 5 bases, leaving 9 bases of the junction unmatched. This CDR3 is built from 14 residues. The germline gives CDR1 MNHEY, CDR2 SMNVEV (reference sequence). The CDR3 region has the DNA TGTGCCAGCAGTGAAATTGCAGGGGGAGATGAGCAGTTCTTC. Translating it yields CASSEIAGGDEQFF.

The chain couples TRBV15 to TRBJ2-4, with 7 bases identical to TRBD2. Germline V gives CDR1 LNHNV, CDR2 YYDKDF (reference sequence). V trimming: 0 bases; J trimming: 2 bases; junction bases outside the gene matches: 7. The CDR3 loop spans 17 amino acids. The CDR3 bases are TGTGCCACCAGCAGAGATGCGGCGGGAGCGTCCAAAAACATTCAGTACTTC. It yields the protein CATSRDAAGASKNIQYF.

The table lists this clone with a count of one. The rearrangement links TRBV4-2 to TRBJ2-1, with 8 bases fitting TRBD2. J was trimmed by 5 bases and V by 0 bases; bases with no gene match: 6. The CDR3 is 16 residues long. In germline, CDR1 is LGHNA, CDR2 YNFKEQ. The chain's CDR3 is CASSQDLAGGHNEQFF. In nucleotides, the CDR3 is TGTGCCAGCAGCCAAGATCTGGCGGGAGGACACAATGAGCAGTTCTTC.

The J gene is TRBJ1-5, the V gene TRBV18, with 7 bases identical to TRBD1. The CDR3 totals 14 residues. Germline V gene data show CDR1 as KGHSH and CDR2 as LQKENI. V gave up 9 bases and J gave up 4 bases; unmatched junction bases: 9. The CDR3 is CASTGQARNQPQHF. The CDR3, as DNA: TGTGCCAGTACCGGACAGGCTAGAAATCAGCCCCAGCATTTT.

The CDR3 protein is CASSGDRGILGYTF. CDR3 nucleotides: TGTGCCAGCAGTGGGGACAGGGGGATCCTTGGCTACACCTTC. V gene TRBV6-1 combines with J gene TRBJ1-2; 11 bases map to TRBD1. This CDR3 spans 14 amino acids. Germline V gives CDR1 MNHNS, CDR2 SASEGT. V lost 4 bases to trimming and J lost 7 bases; unmatched junction nucleotides: 5.

The chain employs TRBV4-3 and TRBJ2-2; weak D call: TRBD2 (5 bases). This CDR3 is 16 amino acids long. V shed 0 bases and J shed 4 bases, with 12 bases lying between them. Looked up from germline, CDR1 is LGHNA and CDR2 is YSLEER. The chain's CDR3 is CASSQDRGLPTGELFF. The CDR3 DNA follows: TGCGCCAGCAGCCAAGATAGAGGACTCCCCACCGGGGAGCTGTTTTTT.

This clone appeared once. This chain joins TRBV4-2 and TRBJ2-5, with 9 bases that match TRBD2. Germline V gene lookup returns CDR1 LGHNA and CDR2 YNFKEQ. Unmatched junction bases numbered 1, after V lost 1 base and J lost 1 base. The CDR3 spans 15 residues. Here the CDR3 reads CASSQGTSAQETQYF. In DNA, the CDR3 is TGTGCCAGCAGCCAAGGGACTAGCGCCCAAGAGACCCAGTACTTC.

The rearrangement links TRBV7-9 to TRBJ1-2; D is uncertain. V shed 5 bases and J shed 8 bases, with 15 bases lying between them. The CDR3 loop spans 13 amino acids. From germline, CDR1 is SEHNR and CDR2 FQNEAQ (reference sequence). This CDR3 is CASSLREVDGYTF. The CDR3 nucleotides are TGTGCCAGCAGCCTGAGGGAGGTCGACGGCTACACCTTC.